The rows below give T cell receptor beta chains drawn from one sample of a study of T cell responses to AZD1222 COVID-19 vaccine. Measured with immunoSEQ multiplex PCR; TCRdb has only the in-frame clones, and not every one. The data contain about 150,000 clones, 85% to 95% of them singletons. Specimen: peripheral blood, collected on day 0 of AZD1222 vaccination. These receptors were taken from an adult in good health. CDR3s include the opening cysteine and the closing phenylalanine or tryptophan. The D gene is left open where the match is weak. Size tells how often a clone was seen (once, few, many) or the class of an expanded clone, and some rows leave it out.

d_call	clone_size	v_call	j_call	cdr3_aa	cdr3_nt
NA	NA	TRBV5-1	TRBJ1-2	CASKETENSGYTF	TGCGCCAGCAAAGAGACGGAAAATAGTGGCTACACCTTC
NA	once	TRBV7-9	TRBJ1-2	CASGLSGLDYGYTF	TGTGCCAGCGGACTGTCAGGGTTGGACTATGGCTACACCTTC
NA	NA	TRBV7-9	TRBJ1-1	CASSLAGDRLSTEAFF	TGTGCCAGCAGCTTGGCCGGTGACAGGCTGAGCACTGAAGCTTTCTTT
NA	NA	TRBV7-9	TRBJ1-1	CASSLARGVTEAFF	TGTGCCAGCAGCTTAGCACGGGGAGTAACTGAAGCTTTCTTT
NA	few	TRBV5-4	TRBJ2-7	CASSLGLGKSHYEQYF	TGTGCCAGCAGCTTGGGGCTAGGGAAGTCCCACTACGAGCAGTACTTC
NA	NA	TRBV11-3	TRBJ2-7	CASSQALGAYEQYF	TGTGCCAGCAGCCAGGCCTTGGGGGCCTACGAGCAGTACTTC
NA	NA	TRBV5-4	TRBJ1-2	CASSKPGDSNYGYTF	TGTGCCAGCAGCAAACCGGGGGATTCTAACTATGGCTACACCTTC
NA	NA	TRBV4-1	TRBJ1-5	CASSPPRTNSNQPQHF	TGCGCCAGCAGCCCCCCGAGGACGAATAGCAATCAGCCCCAGCATTTT
TRBD1	NA	TRBV10-3	TRBJ1-2	CAIRGQETNYGYTF	TGTGCCATCAGGGGACAGGAGACTAACTATGGCTACACCTTC
NA	few	TRBV19	TRBJ1-1	CASHHGGANTEAFF	TGTGCCAGCCATCACGGTGGTGCGAACACTGAAGCTTTCTTT
TRBD1	NA	TRBV7-3	TRBJ1-2	CASSPGQERGYTF	TGTGCCAGCAGCCCTGGACAGGAGAGGGGCTACACCTTC
NA	NA	TRBV19	TRBJ2-3	CASSIFPPSDTQYF	TGTGCCAGTAGTATATTCCCCCCGTCAGATACGCAGTATTTT
TRBD2	NA	TRBV7-9	TRBJ2-1	CASSLVRAGVYNEQFF	TGTGCCAGCAGCTTAGTTAGGGCGGGAGTGTACAATGAGCAGTTCTTC
NA	NA	TRBV11-3	TRBJ1-6	CASSLGEGVSPLHF	TGTGCCAGCAGCTTAGGTGAAGGGGTTTCACCCCTCCACTTT
NA	NA	TRBV4-3	TRBJ2-6	CASSQEQGWAVGSGANVLTF	TGCGCCAGCAGCCAAGAACAGGGTTGGGCTGTAGGCTCTGGGGCCAACGTCCTGACTTTC
NA	NA	TRBV7-3	TRBJ2-3	CASSGGFTDTQYF	TGTGCCAGCAGCGGGGGTTTCACAGATACGCAGTATTTT
NA	once	TRBV28	TRBJ1-2	CASTPGLNYGYTF	TGTGCCAGCACCCCAGGCCTAAACTATGGCTACACCTTC
NA	NA	TRBV5-8	TRBJ1-1	CASSTRDLSPKAFF	TGTGCCAGCAGCACCCGGGACCTGAGCCCCAAAGCTTTCTTT
TRBD1	NA	TRBV24-1	TRBJ2-7	CATSAGDRVYEQYF	TGTGCCACCAGCGCCGGGGACAGGGTCTACGAGCAGTACTTC
NA	NA	TRBV29-1	TRBJ1-2	CSALGSGTYYGYTF	TGCAGCGCACTTGGATCGGGAACCTACTATGGCTACACCTTC
TRBD2	NA	TRBV30	TRBJ2-3	CAWSSERGGRTDTQYF	TGTGCCTGGAGTTCAGAAAGGGGAGGGCGCACAGATACGCAGTATTTT
NA	once	TRBV6-2/TRBV6-3	TRBJ2-1	CASSYRQEQFF	TGTGCCAGCAGTTATCGACAAGAGCAGTTCTTC
NA	NA	TRBV7-9	TRBJ2-7	CASSLEMVPEQYF	TGTGCCAGCAGCTTAGAGATGGTACCCGAGCAGTACTTC
NA	NA	TRBV30	TRBJ1-3	CAWSGSSGNTIYF	TGTGCCTGGAGTGGCAGCTCTGGAAACACCATATATTTT
NA	once	TRBV27	TRBJ1-4	CASSLDGRAREKLFF	TGTGCCAGCAGTTTAGACGGCAGGGCGAGGGAAAAACTGTTTTTT
NA	NA	TRBV28	TRBJ2-6	CASTLRTTFSSGANVLTF	TGTGCCAGCACCCTCCGGACAACCTTCTCCTCTGGGGCCAACGTCCTGACTTTC
TRBD1	NA	TRBV2	TRBJ1-6	CATGQEHNSPLHF	TGTGCCACTGGACAGGAGCATAATTCACCCCTCCACTTT
NA	NA	TRBV7-2	TRBJ2-3	CASSLGGRFTDTQYF	TGTGCCAGCAGCTTAGGGGGGCGGTTCACAGATACGCAGTATTTT
NA	NA	TRBV4-1	TRBJ2-7	CASSPRLSSYEQYF	TGCGCCAGCAGCCCACGGCTAAGCTCCTACGAGCAGTACTTC
NA	NA	TRBV7-2	TRBJ2-3	CASRPWGELTDTQYF	TGTGCCAGCAGGCCTTGGGGGGAGTTGACGGATACGCAGTATTTT
NA	NA	TRBV18	TRBJ1-1	CASSPRSPRGTNTEAFF	TGTGCCAGCTCACCACGTTCCCCCCGGGGGACGAACACTGAAGCTTTCTTT
NA	NA	TRBV6-5	TRBJ1-1	CASRDSFVSEAFF	TGTGCCAGCAGGGACAGTTTTGTCTCTGAAGCTTTCTTT
TRBD1	NA	TRBV30	TRBJ1-1	CAWSGWDRWWTEAFF	TGTGCCTGGAGTGGGTGGGACAGGTGGTGGACTGAAGCTTTCTTT
NA	NA	TRBV6-5	TRBJ2-2	CASSWVRGRSGELFF	TGTGCCAGCAGCTGGGTCAGGGGGAGGTCCGGGGAGCTGTTTTTT
NA	NA	TRBV4-1	TRBJ2-5	CASSQDWGALYQETQYF	TGCGCCAGCAGCCAAGATTGGGGGGCGTTGTACCAAGAGACCCAGTACTTC
TRBD1	NA	TRBV24-1	TRBJ1-5	CATSDLPGQGGLSNQPQHF	TGTGCCACCAGTGACCTGCCCGGACAGGGGGGATTAAGCAATCAGCCCCAGCATTTT
NA	NA	TRBV7-9	TRBJ2-3	CASSLGLGELTDTQYF	TGTGCCAGCAGCTTAGGTCTAGGGGAGCTCACAGATACGCAGTATTTT
NA	NA	TRBV6-6	TRBJ1-1	CASSYFAGNTEAFF	TGTGCCAGCAGTTACTTCGCGGGCAATACTGAAGCTTTCTTT
NA	NA	TRBV5-5	TRBJ2-5	CASSLAGGVETQYF	TGTGCCAGCAGCTTGGCCGGAGGGGTAGAGACCCAGTACTTC
NA	once	TRBV7-2	TRBJ2-1	CASAFSGGGDEQFF	TGTGCCAGCGCGTTCTCAGGGGGGGGCGATGAGCAGTTCTTC
TRBD2	NA	TRBV6-1	TRBJ2-1	CASSELRGATLRNEQFF	TGTGCCAGCAGTGAGTTGCGGGGGGCCACTTTACGGAATGAGCAGTTCTTC
NA	NA	TRBV7-2	TRBJ2-1	CASSLFGRAEDEQFF	TGTGCCAGCAGCTTATTTGGCAGGGCCGAGGATGAGCAGTTCTTC
NA	NA	TRBV30	TRBJ1-1	CAWSQANTEAFF	TGTGCCTGGAGCCAGGCGAACACTGAAGCTTTCTTT
NA	once	TRBV5-1	TRBJ1-2	CASSLGAEGYGYTF	TGCGCCAGCAGCTTGGGGGCAGAAGGCTATGGCTACACCTTC
NA	NA	TRBV5-1	TRBJ2-7	CASSLSSYEQYF	TGCGCCAGCAGCCTTAGCTCCTACGAGCAGTACTTC
NA	NA	TRBV6-2/TRBV6-3	TRBJ1-2	CASSNGPSRGGYTF	TGTGCCAGCAGTAACGGACCAAGCCGGGGTGGCTACACCTTC
NA	NA	TRBV9	TRBJ1-2	CASSVGQGNNGYTF	TGTGCCAGCAGCGTAGGTCAGGGTAATAATGGCTACACCTTC
NA	NA	TRBV7-9	TRBJ2-7	CASSFGGEGSYEQYF	TGTGCCAGCAGCTTTGGGGGTGAGGGCTCCTACGAGCAGTACTTC
TRBD1	NA	TRBV7-2	TRBJ1-1	CASSRNRGRTEAFF	TGTGCCAGCAGCCGCAACAGGGGGCGAACTGAAGCTTTCTTT
NA	once	TRBV5-1	TRBJ1-4	CASSLTTGPNEKLFF	TGCGCCAGCAGCTTAACAACAGGGCCGAATGAAAAACTGTTTTTT
NA	NA	TRBV4-1	TRBJ1-1	CASSQDPQRNTEAFF	TGCGCCAGCAGCCAAGACCCCCAGAGGAACACTGAAGCTTTCTTT
NA	NA	TRBV9	TRBJ1-3	CASSVEGAGGNTIYF	TGTGCCAGCAGCGTAGAAGGGGCAGGCGGAAACACCATATATTTT
NA	once	TRBV2	TRBJ1-1	CASSPVTAPNTEAFF	TGTGCCAGCAGCCCCGTAACAGCCCCGAACACTGAAGCTTTCTTT
TRBD1	NA	TRBV6-6	TRBJ1-5	CASSYAAGQGNQPQHF	TGTGCCAGCAGTTACGCAGCGGGACAGGGGAATCAGCCCCAGCATTTT
NA	NA	TRBV6-5	TRBJ1-1	CASSQGAEAFF	TGTGCCAGCAGCCAGGGTGCTGAAGCTTTCTTT